A single sample is the source of the 4 T cell receptor beta chains below, sequenced in a study of blood T cell repertoires in COVID-19. Some clones are missing from TCRdb's copy, which holds only in-frame ones; the method was immunoSEQ multiplex PCR. This table has 250,000 to 350,000 clones, 75% to 90% appearing once. Sequenced sample: peripheral blood. Every receptor here comes from a woman aged 25 to 45 with COVID-19, enrolled during active disease.

This rearrangement joins TRBV27 to TRBJ2-7, with unresolved D. The V and J ends lost 4 bases and 1 base respectively, with 11 bases between them. The CDR3 loop spans 14 amino acids. Germline assignment: CDR1 MNHEY and CDR2 SMNVEV (reference sequence). The CDR3 region has the DNA TGTGCCAGCAGTTCCAACCCGACTTCCTACGAGCAGTACTTC. Translation: CASSSNPTSYEQYF.

The V gene is TRBV6-1, the J gene TRBJ2-7, with D perhaps matching TRBD1 (6 bases). This CDR3 spans 13 amino acids. Trimming stripped 3 bases from V and 0 bases from J, with 6 bases between. Germline values: CDR1 MNHNS, CDR2 SASEGT. CDR3 protein: CASSEDSSYEQYF. The CDR3 DNA follows: TGTGCCAGCAGTGAGGACAGCTCCTACGAGCAGTACTTC.

The V call is TRBV7-2, the J call TRBJ1-4, with D possibly matching TRBD1 (5 bases). Trimming cost V 1 base and J 6 bases, with 12 bases left between them. The CDR3 is 15 residues long. Germline CDR1 is SGHTA and CDR2 is FQGNSA. The CDR3 sequence: CASSLGAGQYEKLFF. CDR3 DNA: TGTGCCAGCAGCTTAGGGGCAGGGCAGTATGAAAAACTGTTTTTT.

The J gene is TRBJ2-1, the V gene TRBV19; TRBD2 matches at 13 bases. The V gene's germline CDR1 is LNHDA and CDR2 SQIVND (reference sequence). There are 15 residues in the CDR3. J lost 7 bases, V lost 6 bases, and 6 bases had no gene match. CDR3 residues: CASRRTSGSSNEQFF. The CDR3 bases are TGTGCCAGTAGGCGGACTAGCGGGAGTTCGAATGAGCAGTTCTTC.